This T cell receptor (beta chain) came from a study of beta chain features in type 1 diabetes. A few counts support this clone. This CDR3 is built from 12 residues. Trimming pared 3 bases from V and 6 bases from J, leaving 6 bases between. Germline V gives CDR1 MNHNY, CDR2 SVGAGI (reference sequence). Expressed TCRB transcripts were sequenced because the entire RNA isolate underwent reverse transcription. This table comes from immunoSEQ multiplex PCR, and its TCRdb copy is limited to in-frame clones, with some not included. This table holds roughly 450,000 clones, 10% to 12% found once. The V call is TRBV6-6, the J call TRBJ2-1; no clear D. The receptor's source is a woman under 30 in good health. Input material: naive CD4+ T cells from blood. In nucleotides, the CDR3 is TGTGCCAGCAGTTATGGGTTCAATGAGCAGTTCTTC. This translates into CASSYGFNEQFF.